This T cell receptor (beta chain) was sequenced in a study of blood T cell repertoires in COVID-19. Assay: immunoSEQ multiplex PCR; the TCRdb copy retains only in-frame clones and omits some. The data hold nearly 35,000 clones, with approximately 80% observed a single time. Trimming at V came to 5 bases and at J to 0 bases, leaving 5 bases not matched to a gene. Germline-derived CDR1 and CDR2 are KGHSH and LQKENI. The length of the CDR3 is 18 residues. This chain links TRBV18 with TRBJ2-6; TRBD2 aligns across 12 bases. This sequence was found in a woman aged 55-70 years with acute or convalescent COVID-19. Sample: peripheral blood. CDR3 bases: TGTGCCAGCTCAACCTCTAGCGGGGGGGCCTCTGGGGCCAACGTCCTGACTTTC. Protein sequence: CASSTSSGGASGANVLTF.